Listed below are T cell receptor beta chains from one sample, sequenced in a study of OX40 agonist ivuxolimab in advanced cancers. Measured with immunoSEQ multiplex PCR; TCRdb has only the in-frame clones, and not every one. Here the sample spans some 41,000 clones, about 85% being singletons. Sequenced here: CD4+ or CD8+ T cells sorted from blood, sampled in a trial of the OX40 agonist ivuxolimab. All receptors come from an adult with an advanced solid tumor such as melanoma, head and neck, liver or kidney cancer. The CDR3 runs from the conserved cysteine through the conserved F or W. D genes are given only for firm matches. Not all rows give a size; the values are once, few, many and, for expanded clones, a class.

V gene	J gene	D gene	clone size	CDR3 DNA	CDR3 protein
TRBV6-5	TRBJ2-1	TRBD2	-	TGTGCCAGCAGTAGCGGGAGGGCCGTCGATGAGCAGTTCTTC	CASSSGRAVDEQFF
TRBV6-6	TRBJ1-2	-	-	TGTGCCAGCAGTCCTCTCAGGGGAGACTATGGCTACACCTTC	CASSPLRGDYGYTF
TRBV29-1	TRBJ1-1	TRBD1	-	TGCAGCGTTCAGGACAGGGTGGAGCTGTCTTTCTTT	CSVQDRVELSFF
TRBV18	TRBJ1-6	-	-	TGTGCCAGCTCACCCTTCGGACAGCTTAGCTCCTATAATTCACCCCTCCACTTT	CASSPFGQLSSYNSPLHF
TRBV11-2	TRBJ1-6	-	few	TGTGCCAGCAGCTTACAACCGGGACTCGAAGGACTCCACTTT	CASSLQPGLEGLHF
TRBV21-1	TRBJ2-7	-	once	TGTGCCAGCAGCAAAGACGGACTAGCGGGGGGGCTATACGAGCAGTACTTC	CASSKDGLAGGLYEQYF
TRBV7-2	TRBJ2-7	TRBD2	once	TGTGCCAGCAGCTCTTCAAGCGGGAACGGATTCTACGAGCAGTACTTC	CASSSSSGNGFYEQYF
TRBV6-5	TRBJ2-3	-	-	TGTGCCAGCTCCCTTGTCCACTACACAGATACGCAGTATTTT	CASSLVHYTDTQYF
TRBV10-3	TRBJ1-6	-	-	TGTGCCATCAGAGGGGAAACTTACTCATATAATTCACCCCTCCACTTT	CAIRGETYSYNSPLHF
TRBV5-1	TRBJ1-4	TRBD1	-	TGCGCCAGCAGCTTTCTGGGGACAGCCCCTGCAACTAATGAAAAACTGTTTTTT	CASSFLGTAPATNEKLFF
TRBV9	TRBJ2-7	-	-	TGTGCCAGCAGCGTAGGTTTTGAGAATTACGAGCAGTACTTC	CASSVGFENYEQYF
TRBV6-5	TRBJ2-7	-	-	TGTGCCAGCAGTTACGAGTGGGCTACCTACGAGCAGTACTTC	CASSYEWATYEQYF
TRBV11-2	TRBJ2-1	TRBD2	-	TGTGCCAGCAGCTTAGCCGGGGGGATCGGTAATGAGCAGTTCTTC	CASSLAGGIGNEQFF
TRBV7-9	TRBJ1-2	-	-	TGTGCCAGCAGCCCGGACAGCTATGGCTACACCTTC	CASSPDSYGYTF
TRBV5-1	TRBJ2-5	-	-	TGCGCCAGCAGCCCCAACGGGGTGGGGCCACCGGGAGAGACCCAGTACTTC	CASSPNGVGPPGETQYF
TRBV5-4	TRBJ1-3	-	-	TGTGCCAGCAGCTTGATGAGGTCCTCTGGAAACACCATATATTTT	CASSLMRSSGNTIYF
TRBV27	TRBJ2-5	TRBD2	-	TGTGCCAGCACCTCACTAGCGGGGAGTATAGAGACCCAGTACTTC	CASTSLAGSIETQYF
TRBV30	TRBJ1-1	-	-	TGTGCCTGGAGTGTACGGTCGGGAGGTCGCAAGAACACTGAAGCTTTCTTT	CAWSVRSGGRKNTEAFF
TRBV9	TRBJ2-2	-	-	TGTGCCAGCAGCGTTTTCAGGGCCACCGGGGAGCTGTTTTTT	CASSVFRATGELFF
TRBV7-9	TRBJ2-7	TRBD1	-	TGTGCCAGCAGCCCCGCCGACAGGGAGAAATACGAGCAGTACTTC	CASSPADREKYEQYF
TRBV13	TRBJ1-3	-	once	TGTGCCAGCAGCTTAGTGAGCTCTGGAAACACCATATATTTT	CASSLVSSGNTIYF
TRBV27	TRBJ2-3	-	-	TGTGCCAGCAACATGGCCCCAGATACGCAGTATTTT	CASNMAPDTQYF
TRBV7-6	TRBJ2-2	-	once	TGTGCCAGCAGCTTAGCCCCTACGGGCGGGGAGCTGTTTTTT	CASSLAPTGGELFF
TRBV7-6	TRBJ2-3	TRBD2	-	TGTGCCAGCAGCTTATGGTCTAGCGGGAGTCCAGATACGCAGTATTTT	CASSLWSSGSPDTQYF
TRBV5-5	TRBJ2-2	TRBD2	-	TGTGCCAGCAGCTTGGAGGTGGCTAGCGGGAAAACCGGGGAGCTGTTTTTT	CASSLEVASGKTGELFF
TRBV4-3	TRBJ1-1	-	-	TGCGCCAGCAGCCAGGGGGCAGGGACGGCTGAAGCTTTCTTT	CASSQGAGTAEAFF
TRBV5-6	TRBJ1-1	-	-	TGTGCCAGCAGCTTTTACGGCACTGAAGCTTTCTTT	CASSFYGTEAFF
TRBV4-3	TRBJ2-5	TRBD2	-	TGCGCCAGCAGCCAAGACGGGACTACCCAAGAGACCCAGTACTTC	CASSQDGTTQETQYF
TRBV7-6	TRBJ2-5	TRBD2	-	TGTGCCAGCAGCTTAGCGCTCCCAAGCGGGGGGTTGGAGACCCAGTACTTC	CASSLALPSGGLETQYF
TRBV21-1	TRBJ2-1	-	-	TGTGCCAGCAGCACGCAAAGAACACCCCCGGGACTAGCGGGGGTGTGGAACTACAATGAGCAGTTCTTC	CASSTQRTPPGLAGVWNYNEQFF
TRBV10-3	TRBJ2-4	-	once	TGTGCCATCAGTGAGTCTACGGGACGTGAGTACTTC	CAISESTGREYF
TRBV19	TRBJ1-1	TRBD1	-	TGTGCCAGTAGTAGACGGACAGGGGTTGGGACTGAAGCTTTCTTT	CASSRRTGVGTEAFF
TRBV18	TRBJ1-5	TRBD1	-	TGTGCCAGCTCACCAGGGACAGAAGTTCAGCCCCAGCATTTT	CASSPGTEVQPQHF
TRBV6-5	TRBJ1-1	-	medium-sized	TGTGCCAGCAGTTCGCAGGGGCAGGACACTGAAGCTTTCTTT	CASSSQGQDTEAFF
TRBV14	TRBJ2-7	TRBD1	-	TGTGCCAGCAGCCATGCTGACAGGGACTACGAGCAGTACTTC	CASSHADRDYEQYF
TRBV14	TRBJ1-2	-	-	TGTGCCAGCAGTACAGGGATTGAAGGCTACACCTTC	CASSTGIEGYTF